These 21 T cell receptor beta chains were sequenced from one sample in a study of blood T cell repertoires in COVID-19 (dated by TCRdb to 2019 to 2021). The method was the immunoSEQ multiplex PCR assay. TCRdb mirrors the immuneACCESS table, restricted to in-frame sequences. Some clones are absent from its copies; in checked studies, under half trace to an unresolved V gene, and the reason for the others is unknown. The table for this sample lists about 300,000 clones; about nine tenths of them were counted only once. About 4.6% of the sample is held by the ten biggest clonotypes. The sample was PBMCs or T cells enriched from blood (not recorded which). These receptors were taken from a man aged 30-40 years who had recovered from COVID-19.

Notes on this clone: This sample also contains other DNA sequences that code for the same CDR3. V and J are TRBV5-1 and TRBJ2-1; possible D gene TRBD2, 6 bases. Germline V gene data show CDR1 as SGHRS and CDR2 as YFSETQ. V lost 0 bases and J 3 bases, leaving 10 bases between the germline ends. The CDR3 has 15 residues. CDR3 in DNA: TGCGCCAGCAGCTTGGTTGTGGGGGGCTACAATGAGCAGTTCTTC. It codes for CASSLVVGGYNEQFF.

This clone showed up just a few times. V and J are TRBV5-5 and TRBJ2-7; weak D call: TRBD2 (7 bases). The CDR3 contains 13 residues. Trimming pared 3 bases from V and 6 bases from J, leaving 13 bases between. CDR1 is SGHKS, CDR2 YYEKEE, per germline (reference sequence). CDR3 sequence: CASSWGGEREQYF. Here the CDR3 DNA reads TGTGCCAGCAGCTGGGGGGGCGAGCGCGAGCAGTACTTC.

This clone was detected only once. The chain is built from TRBV6-4 and TRBJ2-1; 10 nucleotides line up with TRBD2. This CDR3 is 21 amino acids long. Per germline, CDR1 MRHNA and CDR2 SNTAGT. Unmatched junction bases numbered 14, after V lost 0 bases and J lost 0 bases. Here the CDR3 DNA reads TGTGCCAGCAGTGACTCGATCTTTATCGCTAGCGGGAGTATCTCCTACAATGAGCAGTTCTTC. Translated, it gives CASSDSIFIASGSISYNEQFF.

This clone was picked up a small number of times. V gene TRBV6-4 combines with J gene TRBJ1-2; 9 bases agree with TRBD1. From germline, CDR1 is MRHNA and CDR2 SNTAGT. The CDR3 length is 15 residues. V shed 2 bases, J shed 7 bases, and the junction held 8 bases outside the gene matches. CDR3 coding DNA: TGTGCCAGCAGTGACCAGGGGACAGGGATTTCTGGCTACACCTTC. It yields the protein CASSDQGTGISGYTF.

This sequence joins TRBV30 and TRBJ2-7; a weak D match, TRBD1 (6 bases). Germline lookup yields CDR1 GTSNPN and CDR2 SVGIG (reference sequence). V was cut by 0 bases and J by 12 bases, with 15 bases left in between. The CDR3 extends over 12 amino acids. In nucleotides, the CDR3 is TGTGCCTGGAGTGTACTTGAAGGGGGTCGGTACTTC. Amino acid sequence: CAWSVLEGGRYF.

J is TRBJ1-5 and V is TRBV2; tentative D call: TRBD1 (5 bases). CDR1 is SNHLY, CDR2 FYNNEI, per germline. The CDR3 is made up of 13 amino acids. V was cut by 1 base and J by 7 bases, with 8 bases left in between. CDR3 sequence reads: CASSEESGQPQHF. The CDR3 DNA reads as TGTGCCAGCAGTGAAGAGTCAGGGCAGCCCCAGCATTTT.

The gene calls are TRBV6-5 and TRBJ2-7, with D possibly matching TRBD1 (5 bases). The CDR3 has 16 residues. V lost 0 bases to trimming and J lost 4 bases, with 16 bases between them. Per the germline V gene, CDR1 is MNHEY and CDR2 is SVGAGI. CDR3 nucleotides: TGTGCCAGCAGTTACTCGAGATCCAGGGTAGGGTACGAGCAGTACTTC. Translated, it gives CASSYSRSRVGYEQYF.

The chain joins TRBV6-6 to TRBJ1-1; 12 positions match TRBD1. Per the germline V gene, CDR1 is MNHNY and CDR2 is SVGAGI (reference sequence). The CDR3 spans 14 residues. J gave up 11 bases and V 6 bases, and 10 bases lay outside the gene matches. For the CDR3, the DNA is TGTGCCAGCAGGGACCCCGGGACAGGGGGCAGGGCTTTCTTT. Its translation is CASRDPGTGGRAFF.

This chain joins TRBV12-3 or TRBV12-4 and TRBJ1-2; possible D gene TRBD1, 6 bases. Trimming took off 0 bases at V and 11 bases at J, with 13 bases between the two ends. This CDR3 is 13 amino acids long. The CDR3 reads CASSLAADRFYTF. DNA for the CDR3: TGTGCCAGCAGTTTAGCGGCCGACAGGTTTTACACCTTC.

The chain couples TRBV6-5 to TRBJ1-2; the D gene is possibly TRBD1 (5 bases). The germline V gene encodes CDR1 MNHEY and CDR2 SVGAGI. V was cut by 2 bases and J by 4 bases, with 11 bases left in between. The CDR3 loop spans 14 amino acids. In nucleotides, the CDR3 is TGTGCCAGCAGTTACAGTGCGGGGCTCTATGGCTACACCTTC. Amino acid sequence: CASSYSAGLYGYTF.

Only one count was recorded for this clone. This chain joins TRBV14 and TRBJ1-1; no reliable D call. The CDR3 consists of 13 residues. CDR1 is SGHDN, CDR2 FVKESK, per germline. V lost 2 bases to trimming and J lost 4 bases, with 8 bases between them. CDR3 sequence: CASSQLTRTEAFF. CDR3 DNA: TGTGCCAGCAGCCAATTAACTCGCACTGAAGCTTTCTTT.

The rearrangement joins TRBV7-2 to TRBJ1-6; D is unresolved. Trimming pared 5 bases from V and 7 bases from J, leaving 18 bases between. This CDR3 has 16 residues. Per the germline V gene, CDR1 is SGHTA and CDR2 is FQGNSA. CDR3 residues: CASSLAASPGNSPLHF. In DNA form, the CDR3 reads TGTGCCAGCAGCCTCGCGGCTAGTCCGGGGAATTCACCCCTCCACTTT.

This chain links TRBV5-6 with TRBJ1-4; maybe TRBD1 (5 bases). Trimming took off 4 bases at V and 3 bases at J, with 16 bases between the two ends. CDR3 size: 16 residues. Germline-derived CDR1 and CDR2 are SGHDT and YYEEEE. CDR3 nucleotide sequence: TGTGCCAGCAGCGACAACCGCGGGACGCCTAATGAAAAACTGTTTTTT. Translating gives CASSDNRGTPNEKLFF.

The V gene is TRBV4-1, the J gene TRBJ1-2; D possibly corresponds to TRBD1 (5 bases). There are 16 residues in the CDR3. Trimming cost V 0 bases and J 2 bases, with 13 bases left between them. The germline gives CDR1 MGHRA, CDR2 YSYEKL. In DNA form, the CDR3 reads TGCGCCAGCAGCCAAGATCATCAGGGACTAAACTATGGCTACACCTTC. It translates to CASSQDHQGLNYGYTF.

The V and J genes are TRBV13 and TRBJ2-6; a weak D match, TRBD1 (6 bases). V was shortened by 5 bases and J by 4 bases, with 12 bases between the two germline ends. Germline assignment: CDR1 PRHDT and CDR2 FYEKMQ (reference sequence). The CDR3 spans 15 residues. The CDR3 protein is CASSMGHPGANVLTF. CDR3 bases: TGTGCCAGCAGCATGGGACATCCCGGGGCCAACGTCCTGACTTTC.

The V call is TRBV4-1, the J call TRBJ2-1, with 11 bases aligning to TRBD2. This CDR3 is built from 16 residues. Germline loops: CDR1 MGHRA, CDR2 YSYEKL. V dropped 2 bases and J dropped 0; count of bases not matched to a gene: 0. CDR3 sequence (DNA): TGCGCCAGCAGCCAAACTAGCGGGAGCTCCTACAATGAGCAGTTCTTC. It yields the protein CASSQTSGSSYNEQFF.

V usage is TRBV6-5 and J usage is TRBJ2-1; 12 bases align to TRBD2. The junction had 5 bases not matched to a gene; V was cut back by 6 bases and J by 5 bases. Germline V gives CDR1 MNHEY, CDR2 SVGAGI. The CDR3 extends over 15 amino acids. CDR3 nucleotides: TGTGCCAGCAGCAGGACTAGCGGGGCCGACAATGAGCAGTTCTTC. It yields the protein CASSRTSGADNEQFF.

The gene calls are TRBV6-4 and TRBJ2-1, with 9 bases lining up with TRBD2. CDR1 is MRHNA, CDR2 SNTAGT, per germline. The length of the CDR3 is 17 residues. J lost 0 bases, V lost 0 bases, and 3 bases had no gene match. For the CDR3, the DNA is TGTGCCAGCAGTGACTCAGGACTAGCGAGCTCCTACAATGAGCAGTTCTTC. Translation gives CASSDSGLASSYNEQFF.

This clone was recorded at least ten times. The chain joins TRBV30 to TRBJ2-7; 12 positions match TRBD2. Per germline, CDR1 GTSNPN and CDR2 SVGIG (reference sequence). The V gene end was trimmed by 2 bases and the J gene end by 7 bases; junction bases not matched to a gene: 6. This CDR3 is built from 14 residues. CDR3 residues: CAWSPGLAGSEQYF. The CDR3 nucleotides read TGTGCCTGGAGTCCGGGACTAGCGGGTTCAGAGCAGTACTTC.

This clone was found once. The chain couples TRBV11-1 to TRBJ1-2, with D maybe TRBD1 (6 bases). Germline CDR1 and CDR2: SGHAT and FQDESV (reference sequence). The V end was cut by 3 bases, the J end by 8 bases, with 16 bases between. CDR3 length: 14 residues. CDR3 amino acids: CASSFSDSPGGYTF. The DNA for the CDR3 is TGTGCCAGCAGCTTTTCGGACAGCCCTGGGGGCTACACCTTC.

CDR3 sequence reads: CASSQALSWDKRTQYF. CDR3 coding DNA: TGTGCCAGCAGCCAAGCTCTATCATGGGATAAGCGGACGCAGTATTTT. This chain joins TRBV14 and TRBJ2-3; perhaps TRBD2 as D (5 bases). Germline CDR1 SGHDN, CDR2 FVKESK. The ends were cut back, 1 base at V and 9 bases at J, with 20 bases in the middle. The CDR3 is 16 amino acids. Looking up the rest from reference TRBV14 and TRBJ2-3 gives the full variable domain: EAGVTQFPSHSVIEKGQTVTLRCDPISGHDNLYWYRRVMGKEIKFLLHFVKESKQDESGMPNNRFLAERTGGTYSTLKVQPAELEDSGVYFCASSQALSWDKRTQYFGPGTRLTVL.